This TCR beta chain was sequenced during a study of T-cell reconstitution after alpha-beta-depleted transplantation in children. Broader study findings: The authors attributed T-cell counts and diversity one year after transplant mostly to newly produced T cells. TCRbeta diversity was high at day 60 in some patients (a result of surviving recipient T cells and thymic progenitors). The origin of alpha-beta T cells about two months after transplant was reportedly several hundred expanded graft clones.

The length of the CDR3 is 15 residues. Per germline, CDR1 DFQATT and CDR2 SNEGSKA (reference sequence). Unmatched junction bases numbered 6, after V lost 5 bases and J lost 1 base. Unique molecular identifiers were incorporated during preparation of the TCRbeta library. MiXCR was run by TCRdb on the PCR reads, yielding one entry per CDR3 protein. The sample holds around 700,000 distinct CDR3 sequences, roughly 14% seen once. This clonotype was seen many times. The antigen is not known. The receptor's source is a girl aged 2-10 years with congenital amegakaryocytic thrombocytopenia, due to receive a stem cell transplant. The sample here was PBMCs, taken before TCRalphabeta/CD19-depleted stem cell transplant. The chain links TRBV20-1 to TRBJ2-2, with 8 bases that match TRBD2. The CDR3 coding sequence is TGCAGTGCTCCCAAAGCGGGAGAGAACACCGGGGAGCTGTTTTTT. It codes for CSAPKAGENTGELFF.